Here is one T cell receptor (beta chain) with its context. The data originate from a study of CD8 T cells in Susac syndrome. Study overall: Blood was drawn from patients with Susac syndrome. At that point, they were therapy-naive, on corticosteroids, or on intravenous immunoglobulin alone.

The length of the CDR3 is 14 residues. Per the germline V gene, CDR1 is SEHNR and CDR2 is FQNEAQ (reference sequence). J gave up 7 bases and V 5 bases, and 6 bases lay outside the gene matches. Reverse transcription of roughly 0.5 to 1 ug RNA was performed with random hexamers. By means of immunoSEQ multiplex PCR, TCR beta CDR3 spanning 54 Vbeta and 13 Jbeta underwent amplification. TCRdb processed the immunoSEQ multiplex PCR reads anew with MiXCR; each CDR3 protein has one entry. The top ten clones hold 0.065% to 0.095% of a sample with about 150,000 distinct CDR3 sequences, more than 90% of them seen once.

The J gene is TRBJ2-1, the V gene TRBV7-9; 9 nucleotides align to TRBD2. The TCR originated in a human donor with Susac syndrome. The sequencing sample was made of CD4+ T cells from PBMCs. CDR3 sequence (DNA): TGTGCCAGCAGCAAGACTAGCGGCCTGAATGAGCAGTTCTTC. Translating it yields CASSKTSGLNEQFF.